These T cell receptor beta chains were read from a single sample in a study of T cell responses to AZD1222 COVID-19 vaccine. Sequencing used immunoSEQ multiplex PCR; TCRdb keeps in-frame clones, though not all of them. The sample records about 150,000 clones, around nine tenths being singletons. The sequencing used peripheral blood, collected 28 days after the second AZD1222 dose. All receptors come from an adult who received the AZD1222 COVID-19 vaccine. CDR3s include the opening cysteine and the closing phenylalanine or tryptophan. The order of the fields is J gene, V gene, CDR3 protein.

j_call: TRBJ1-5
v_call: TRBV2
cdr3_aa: CASSVMGSNQPQHF

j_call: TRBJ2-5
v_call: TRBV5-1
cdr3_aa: CASSLVRGSETQYF

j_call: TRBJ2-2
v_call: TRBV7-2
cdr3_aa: CASSNRLGGLGTGELFF

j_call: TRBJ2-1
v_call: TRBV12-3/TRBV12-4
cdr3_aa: CASSSNRYNEQFF

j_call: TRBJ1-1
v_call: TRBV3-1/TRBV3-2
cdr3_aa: CASSHSGITEAFF

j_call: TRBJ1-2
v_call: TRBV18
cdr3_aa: CASSPLGAEMAYGYTF

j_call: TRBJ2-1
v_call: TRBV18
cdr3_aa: CASSQQHNEQFF

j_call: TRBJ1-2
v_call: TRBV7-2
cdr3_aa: CASSLTQNSNYGYTF

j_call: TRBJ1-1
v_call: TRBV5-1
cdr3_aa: CASSWGARTEAFF

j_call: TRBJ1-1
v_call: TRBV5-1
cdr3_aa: CASSVGTDLNTEAFF

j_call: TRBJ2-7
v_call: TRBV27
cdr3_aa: CASSLGTVYEQYF

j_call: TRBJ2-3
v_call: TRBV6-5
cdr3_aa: CASIQSGGTDTQYF

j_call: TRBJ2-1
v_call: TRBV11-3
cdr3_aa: CASSWLIVNNEQFF

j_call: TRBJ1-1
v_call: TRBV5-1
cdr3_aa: CASSPGWDRVRETEAFF

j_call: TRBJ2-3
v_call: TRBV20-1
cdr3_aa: CSASGASGDPAQYF

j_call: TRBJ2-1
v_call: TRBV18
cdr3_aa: CASSPPGVSVGNEQFF

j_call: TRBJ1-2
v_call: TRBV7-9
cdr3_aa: CASSPTGQGRYGYTF

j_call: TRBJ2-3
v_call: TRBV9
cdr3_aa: CASSVAGTFVTDTQYF

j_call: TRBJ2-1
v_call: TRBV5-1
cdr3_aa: CASSLEREVGEQFF

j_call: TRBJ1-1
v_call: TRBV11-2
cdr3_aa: CASSLVSRTGTEAFF

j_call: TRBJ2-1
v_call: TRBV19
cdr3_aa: CASRARLERSNEQFF

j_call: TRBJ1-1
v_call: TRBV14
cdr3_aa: CASSQVNRGLGTEAFF

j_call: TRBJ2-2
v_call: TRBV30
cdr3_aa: CAWSFEGIGELFF

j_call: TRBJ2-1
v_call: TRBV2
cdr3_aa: CATTGLPGGNEQFF

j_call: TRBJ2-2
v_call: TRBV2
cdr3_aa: CASSDLELFF

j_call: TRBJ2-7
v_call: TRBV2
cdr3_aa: CASSAAGRSFEQYF

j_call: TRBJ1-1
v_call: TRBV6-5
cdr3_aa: CASMEDGSIKSEAFF

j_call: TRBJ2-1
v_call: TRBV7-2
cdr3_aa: CASSLAVGLSDEQFF

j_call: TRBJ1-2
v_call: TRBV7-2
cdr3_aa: CASSLVVVGGQSLQYGYTF

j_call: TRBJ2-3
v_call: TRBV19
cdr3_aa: CASSTSGSTDTQYF

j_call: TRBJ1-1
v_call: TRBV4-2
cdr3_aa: CASSQDGRTEAFF

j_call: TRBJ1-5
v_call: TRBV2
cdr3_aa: CASRGGQPQHF

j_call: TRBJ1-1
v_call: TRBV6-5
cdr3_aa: CASSSTREAFF

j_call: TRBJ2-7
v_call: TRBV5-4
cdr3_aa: CASSSSGDEQYF

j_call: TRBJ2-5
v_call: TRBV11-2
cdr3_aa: CASSLGRGGTQYF

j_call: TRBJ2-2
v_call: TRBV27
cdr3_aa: CASSLLYSGTANTGELFF